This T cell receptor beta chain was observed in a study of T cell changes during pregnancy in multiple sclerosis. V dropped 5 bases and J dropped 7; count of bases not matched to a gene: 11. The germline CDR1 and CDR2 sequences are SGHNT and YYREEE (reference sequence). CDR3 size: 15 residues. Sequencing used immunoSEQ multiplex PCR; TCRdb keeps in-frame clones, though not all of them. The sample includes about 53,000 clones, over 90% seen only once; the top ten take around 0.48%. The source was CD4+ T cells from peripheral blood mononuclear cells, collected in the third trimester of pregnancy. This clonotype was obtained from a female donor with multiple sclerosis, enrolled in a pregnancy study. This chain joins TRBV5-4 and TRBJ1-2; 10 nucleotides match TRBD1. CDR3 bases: TGTGCCAGCAGTCTAGCCGGGACAGGGGTAGGTGGCTACACCTTC. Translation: CASSLAGTGVGGYTF.